Given below is one TCR beta chain in context. Its specificity is unknown. Trimming at V came to 6 bases and at J to 5 bases, leaving 11 bases not matched to a gene. CDR1 and CDR2 (germline): SGHRS, YFSETQ. The CDR3 sequence is 15 residues long. Unsorted samples relied on roughly 100 million PBMCs, which served as the source of genomic DNA. The data originate from a study of shared clonotypes between healthy human individuals. Findings of the study overall: Clonotype sharing among donors likely depends on sequencing depth.

Every subset had its genomic DNA shared out evenly among several immunoSEQ plates. Sequencing was performed with immunoSEQ multiplex PCR; in TCRdb, only in-frame clones are kept and a portion is missing. The sample carries about 490,000 clones, 60% to 85% recorded once. Sequencing was performed on PBMCs. This TCR was recovered from a middle-aged woman in good health. Some clones in this sample may be carry-over from other donors' samples. The V gene is TRBV5-1, the J gene TRBJ2-1, with 7 nucleotides matching TRBD2. The CDR3 is CASTQPGGSDNEQFF. The CDR3 DNA reads TGCGCCAGCACCCAACCAGGCGGGAGTGACAATGAGCAGTTCTTC.